Presented here are 32 T cell receptor beta chains from one specimen sequenced in a study of CD4 T cells in relation to SARS-CoV-2 and coronaviruses. These receptors' antigens are unknown. The table came from immunoSEQ multiplex PCR; TCRdb's copy has only in-frame clones and leaves some out. This sample carries some 21,000 clones, roughly 69% of them seen once, and the ten largest clones take 9.5% to 15%. Unexposed donor CD4+ T cells date from about 2011-2018, before the COVID-19 pandemic. Isolation of CD4+ T cells took place after less than 13 days in culture. The specimen was CD4+ T cells from PBMCs, cultured in vitro. All receptors come from a human donor in good health.

This chain uses TRBV19 with TRBJ1-5; D perhaps matches TRBD1 (5 bases). V was shortened by 3 bases and J by 1 base, with 7 bases between the two germline ends. The CDR3 is 14 residues long. Per germline, CDR1 LNHDA and CDR2 SQIVND (reference sequence). The DNA for the CDR3 is TGTGCCAGTAGTATCGGGGGAAGCAATCAGCCCCAGCATTTT. Its translation is CASSIGGSNQPQHF.

The genes are TRBV7-9 and TRBJ1-6, with a possible D match to TRBD1 (6 bases). Looked up from germline, CDR1 is SEHNR and CDR2 is FQNEAQ (reference sequence). This CDR3 region has 11 residues. V lost 3 bases and J 14 bases, leaving 8 bases between the germline ends. The CDR3 nucleotides read TGTGCCAGCAGCTTCAGGGGCACCCTCCACTTT. Translation gives CASSFRGTLHF.

The chain links TRBV5-6 to TRBJ2-5; D ambiguous. The CDR3 sequence is 15 residues long. Germline CDR1 reads SGHDT; CDR2 reads YYEEEE. Deletions cut 0 bases from V and 2 bases from J, with 11 bases between. CDR3 in DNA: TGTGCCAGCAGCTTGGTCGAAGACCTTCAAGAGACCCAGTACTTC. Translating gives CASSLVEDLQETQYF.

The chain employs TRBV5-6 and TRBJ2-7; D is unclear. Germline loops: CDR1 SGHDT, CDR2 YYEEEE. The CDR3 length is 12 residues. V lost 0 bases and J 5 bases, leaving 6 bases between the germline ends. The DNA for the CDR3 is TGTGCCAGCAGCTTGGTAGGGAACGAGCAGTACTTC. Translating it yields CASSLVGNEQYF.

The chain uses TRBV19 and TRBJ1-2; TRBD1 matches at 7 bases. The CDR3 is 15 amino acids. With 4 bases clipped from V and 4 bases from J, the junction kept 9 bases outside the gene matches. The germline gives CDR1 LNHDA, CDR2 SQIVND (reference sequence). The CDR3, as DNA: TGTGCCAGTAGTACAACAGGGGAGGTCGGCTATGGCTACACCTTC. This gives the protein CASSTTGEVGYGYTF.

The CDR3 region is CASRSGAGRAYEQYF. DNA of the CDR3: TGTGCCAGCAGAAGTGGGGCGGGTAGAGCCTACGAGCAGTACTTC. V and J are TRBV5-8 and TRBJ2-7, with D perhaps TRBD1 or TRBD2 (5 bases each). CDR1 is SGHTS, CDR2 YDEGEE, per germline. V lost 5 bases to trimming and J lost 2 bases, with 17 bases between them. This CDR3 spans 15 amino acids.

This clone has just a few counts. The gene calls are TRBV20-1 and TRBJ1-5; 7 bases are shared with TRBD1. Germline trimming cut 3 bases from V and 1 base from J; bases unmatched to any gene: 3. This CDR3 spans 14 amino acids. Germline lookup yields CDR1 DFQATT and CDR2 SNEGSKA (reference sequence). CDR3 sequence (DNA): TGCAGTGCTAGTAGGGGGCTAAGCAATCAGCCCCAGCATTTT. This encodes CSASRGLSNQPQHF.

CDR3 in DNA: TGCAGCGTTGTGGCCTACGGATATGGCTACACCTTC. Its protein is CSVVAYGYGYTF. V gene TRBV29-1 combines with J gene TRBJ1-2; D ambiguous. CDR3 length: 12 residues. Trimming cost V 4 bases and J 5 bases, with 11 bases left between them. The germline gives CDR1 SQVTM, CDR2 ANQGSEA.

DNA for the CDR3: TGCGCCAGCAGCCAAGATCGGAGTAGAGGGGCCAGCACAGATACGCAGTATTTT. It encodes CASSQDRSRGASTDTQYF. This chain links TRBV4-1 with TRBJ2-3; either TRBD1 or TRBD2 may fit D (5 bases each). From germline, CDR1 is MGHRA and CDR2 YSYEKL. This CDR3 region has 18 residues. With 0 bases removed from V and 0 bases from J, the gap between germline ends came to 16 bases.

This chain uses TRBV9 with TRBJ1-2; D may be TRBD1 (6 bases). CDR1 is SGDLS and CDR2 is YYNGEE in the germline V gene. Deletions cut 4 bases from V and 7 bases from J, with 14 bases between. This CDR3 comprises 13 residues. CDR3: CASSLGGAGGYTF. Here the CDR3 DNA reads TGTGCCAGCAGCTTGGGGGGGGCAGGTGGCTACACCTTC.

V usage is TRBV4-1 and J usage is TRBJ2-2; TRBD2 matches 9 bases. Trimming removed 1 base from V and 3 bases from J; junction bases left unmatched: 6. The CDR3 contains 17 residues. The V gene's germline CDR1 is MGHRA and CDR2 YSYEKL. CDR3 nucleotide sequence: TGCGCCAGCAGCCAAGTTAGCGGGAGTGGATACACCGGGGAGCTGTTTTTT. Protein sequence: CASSQVSGSGYTGELFF.

The genes are TRBV30 and TRBJ2-7, with D perhaps matching TRBD1 or TRBD2 (6 bases each). Germline values: CDR1 GTSNPN, CDR2 SVGIG (reference sequence). The V and J ends lost 7 bases and 2 bases respectively, with 15 bases between them. This CDR3 comprises 13 residues. The CDR3 reads CASENRGAYEQYF. The CDR3 DNA is TGTGCCTCTGAGAATAGGGGGGCCTACGAGCAGTACTTC.

A few counts support this clone. The V and J genes are TRBV27 and TRBJ2-7; TRBD1 is a possible D gene (5 bases). V shed 6 bases and J shed 3 bases, with 18 bases lying between them. Germline loops: CDR1 MNHEY, CDR2 SMNVEV (reference sequence). The CDR3 is 15 amino acids. For the CDR3, the DNA is TGTGCCAGCAGCCCCACAGCAGACAGTTACTACGAGCAGTACTTC. As protein: CASSPTADSYYEQYF.

This sequence joins TRBV9 and TRBJ2-2; the D gene is possibly TRBD1 (6 bases). The V and J ends lost 0 bases and 3 bases respectively, with 12 bases between them. Germline values: CDR1 SGDLS, CDR2 YYNGEE. The CDR3 totals 16 residues. This CDR3 is CASSVGGQPHTGELFF. CDR3 coding DNA: TGTGCCAGCAGCGTAGGCGGACAGCCCCACACCGGGGAGCTGTTTTTT.

The CDR3 coding sequence is TGTGCCGCGAAGTCCGGGACCTCTGGGGCCAACGTCCTGACTTTC. Protein product: CAAKSGTSGANVLTF. This chain connects TRBV28 to TRBJ2-6; D might be TRBD1 or TRBD2, each matching 5 bases. In germline, CDR1 is MDHEN, CDR2 SYDVKM. The V gene lost 11 bases and the J gene lost 0 bases, with 14 bases spanning the gap. CDR3 size: 15 residues.

This chain joins TRBV12-5 and TRBJ1-5; D might be TRBD1 (5 bases). Looked up from germline, CDR1 is LGHNT and CDR2 is FRNRAP. The CDR3 contains 18 residues. V was cut by 2 bases and J by 3 bases, with 20 bases left in between. CDR3 residues: CASGLFSNFDSHNQPQHF. CDR3 nucleotides: TGTGCTAGTGGTTTGTTTAGCAATTTCGACAGTCACAATCAGCCCCAGCATTTT.

This chain uses TRBV10-3 with TRBJ1-5; D unclear. Germline V gene sequence: CDR1 ENHRY, CDR2 SYGVKD. The CDR3 extends over 13 amino acids. V lost 0 bases and J lost 5, with 5 bases in between. The chain's CDR3 is CAISESSDQPQHF. CDR3 sequence (DNA): TGTGCCATCAGTGAGTCGAGTGATCAGCCCCAGCATTTT.

This chain links TRBV7-8 with TRBJ2-7; TRBD2 matches at 7 bases. Germline loops: CDR1 SGHVS, CDR2 FQNEAQ. The CDR3 is 15 amino acids. V dropped 1 base and J dropped 2; count of bases not matched to a gene: 5. The CDR3 bases are TGTGCCAGCAGCTTAGTGCTAGCGGAAACCTACGAGCAGTACTTC. Residues: CASSLVLAETYEQYF.

The DNA of the CDR3 is TGTGCCAGCAGCGCGACAGGTGGAGGCACAGATACGCAGTATTTT. Its translation is CASSATGGGTDTQYF. The chain carries TRBV6-5 and TRBJ2-3, with TRBD1 as a possible D gene (6 bases). V was cut by 6 bases and J by 1 base, with 14 bases left in between. Looked up from germline, CDR1 is MNHEY and CDR2 is SVGAGI. The CDR3 has 15 residues.

The chain combines TRBV5-1 with TRBJ2-3; D is possibly TRBD2 (5 bases). The V gene lost 6 bases and the J gene lost 3 bases, with 17 bases spanning the gap. This CDR3 region has 15 residues. Germline assignment: CDR1 SGHRS and CDR2 YFSETQ. CDR3 nucleotides: TGCGCCAGCACCATGGGCCATCGAGGGACAGATACGCAGTATTTT. Protein sequence: CASTMGHRGTDTQYF.

The J gene is TRBJ1-6, the V gene TRBV6-5; D uncertain. CDR1 is MNHEY, CDR2 SVGAGI, per germline. This CDR3 is built from 14 residues. Trimming took off 10 bases at V and 5 bases at J, with 15 bases between the two ends. The CDR3 is CATRAGSNNSPLHF. The CDR3, as DNA: TGTGCCACGAGGGCGGGCAGCAATAATTCACCCCTCCACTTT.

In nucleotides, the CDR3 is TGTGCCAGCAGTTTAGTGGTCCGGAACACTGAAGCTTTCTTT. Translated: CASSLVVRNTEAFF. The rearrangement uses TRBV28 and TRBJ1-1; D remains ambiguous. The germline V and J ends were trimmed by 2 bases and 1 base, with 8 bases remaining between them. CDR3 length: 14 amino acids. Germline V gives CDR1 MDHEN, CDR2 SYDVKM.

The CDR3, as DNA: TGTGCCAGCAGTTTCTACAGGGGGCTTTCACCCCTCCACTTT. It translates to CASSFYRGLSPLHF. The chain joins TRBV28 to TRBJ1-6; 9 bases are a match to TRBD1. Germline values: CDR1 MDHEN, CDR2 SYDVKM. The CDR3 runs 14 residues. Trimming took 3 bases from V and 9 from J; bases not matched to a gene: 3.

CDR3 bases: TGTGCCAGCAGCGTAGGGTTAGCGGGTTTGTACAATGAGCAGTTCTTC. Translation: CASSVGLAGLYNEQFF. This chain uses TRBV9 with TRBJ2-1; 7 positions match TRBD2. Germline V gene sequence: CDR1 SGDLS, CDR2 YYNGEE. The CDR3 sequence is 16 residues long. The V segment lost 0 bases and the J segment 4 bases; nucleotides outside the gene matches: 7.

The chain recombines TRBV7-3 with TRBJ1-5; no definite D call. V was cut by 5 bases and J by 3 bases, with 8 bases left in between. The CDR3 is 13 residues long. The germline CDR1 and CDR2 sequences are SGHTA and FQGTGA. The CDR3, as DNA: TGTGCCAGCAGCCCCTACCACAATCAGCCCCAGCATTTT. The encoded protein is CASSPYHNQPQHF.

The CDR3: CASQRRNTEAFF. As DNA, the CDR3 is TGTGCCAGCCAACGGAGGAACACTGAAGCTTTCTTT. The chain is built from TRBV12-3 or TRBV12-4 and TRBJ1-1; D remains ambiguous. The germline V and J ends were trimmed by 8 bases and 1 base, with 8 bases remaining between them. The CDR3 loop spans 12 amino acids.

This clone was observed a handful of times. The CDR3 is CASSSTGGVSPLHF. CDR3 bases: TGTGCCAGCAGCTCGACAGGGGGCGTTTCACCCCTCCACTTT. This chain links TRBV7-2 with TRBJ1-6, with 10 bases aligning to TRBD1. J lost 9 bases, V lost 4 bases, and 3 bases had no gene match. Germline V gene data show CDR1 as SGHTA and CDR2 as FQGNSA. The CDR3 totals 14 residues.

The rearrangement uses TRBV6-5 and TRBJ2-6; D gene uncertain. Germline lookup yields CDR1 MNHEY and CDR2 SVGAGI. V gave up 6 bases and J gave up 0 bases, with 9 bases separating them. This CDR3 contains 15 residues. The CDR3 DNA reads as TGTGCCAGCAGCCATGGGGTCTCTGGGGCCAACGTCCTGACTTTC. Its translation is CASSHGVSGANVLTF.

The chain carries TRBV19 and TRBJ2-3; 9 nucleotides match TRBD2. Germline trimming cut 5 bases from V and 2 bases from J; bases unmatched to any gene: 8. Germline values: CDR1 LNHDA, CDR2 SQIVND (reference sequence). The CDR3 has 16 residues. CDR3 DNA sequence: TGTGCCAGTAGTTTCAGACTAGCGGACGTCACAGATACGCAGTATTTT. Its protein product is CASSFRLADVTDTQYF.

The rearrangement uses TRBV5-1 and TRBJ2-2, with D possibly matching TRBD2 (6 bases). Germline CDR1 and CDR2: SGHRS and YFSETQ. This CDR3 region has 14 residues. V lost 6 bases, J lost 0 bases, and 9 bases lay in between. The CDR3 reads CASMEGSNTGELFF. In DNA form, the CDR3 reads TGCGCCAGCATGGAGGGGTCGAACACCGGGGAGCTGTTTTTT.

V and J are TRBV28 and TRBJ2-1; D perhaps matches TRBD2 (6 bases). The CDR3 runs to 15 residues. CDR1 is MDHEN and CDR2 is SYDVKM in the germline V gene. Trimming removed 4 bases at V and 7 bases at J, with 17 bases between. The CDR3 loop reads CASSSQRVIRNEQFF. In DNA, the CDR3 is TGTGCCAGCAGTTCTCAGCGGGTTATACGGAATGAGCAGTTCTTC.

The rearrangement uses TRBV9 and TRBJ2-1; no definite D call. The CDR3 has 12 amino acids. The germline gives CDR1 SGDLS, CDR2 YYNGEE. V lost 0 bases and J 9 bases, leaving 7 bases between the germline ends. The chain's CDR3 is CASSVDSTEQFF. The CDR3 bases are TGTGCCAGCAGCGTAGACTCCACTGAGCAGTTCTTC.